This T cell receptor beta chain comes out of a study of blood T cell repertoires in COVID-19. Overall study: The United States, Italy and Spain provided the acute and convalescent COVID-19 samples. In each case, the material was cDNA or gDNA derived from T cells, B-cell-depleted T cells, or PBMCs.

The CDR3 covers 15 residues. Trimming removed 0 bases at V and 0 bases at J, with 8 bases between. Germline values: CDR1 MNHEY, CDR2 SMNVEV (reference sequence). TCRdb's copy holds only in-frame clones and misses some; the assay was immunoSEQ multiplex PCR. The sample lists fewer than 200,000 clones; roughly 80% were seen once. This clone turned up a few times. This receptor was obtained from a man in his sixties with acute or convalescent COVID-19. The sequenced sample was peripheral blood. The chain carries TRBV27 and TRBJ1-1; D gene unclear. CDR3 sequence (DNA): TGTGCCAGCAGTTTATCGAGTATTATGAACACTGAAGCTTTCTTT. Encoded protein: CASSLSSIMNTEAFF.